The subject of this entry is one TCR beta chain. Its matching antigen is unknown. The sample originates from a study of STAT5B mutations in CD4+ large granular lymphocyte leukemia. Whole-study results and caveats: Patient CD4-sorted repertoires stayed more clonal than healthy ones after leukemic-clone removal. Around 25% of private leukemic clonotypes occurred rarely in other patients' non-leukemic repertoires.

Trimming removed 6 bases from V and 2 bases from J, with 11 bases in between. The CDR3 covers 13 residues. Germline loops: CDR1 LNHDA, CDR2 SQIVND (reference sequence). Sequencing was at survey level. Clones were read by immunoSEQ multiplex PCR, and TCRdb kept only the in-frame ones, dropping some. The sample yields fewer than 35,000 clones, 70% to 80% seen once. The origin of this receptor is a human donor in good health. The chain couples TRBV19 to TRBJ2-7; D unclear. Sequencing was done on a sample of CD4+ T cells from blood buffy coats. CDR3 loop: CASSPRPTYEQYF. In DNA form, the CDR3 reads TGTGCCAGTAGCCCTCGACCGACCTACGAGCAGTACTTC.